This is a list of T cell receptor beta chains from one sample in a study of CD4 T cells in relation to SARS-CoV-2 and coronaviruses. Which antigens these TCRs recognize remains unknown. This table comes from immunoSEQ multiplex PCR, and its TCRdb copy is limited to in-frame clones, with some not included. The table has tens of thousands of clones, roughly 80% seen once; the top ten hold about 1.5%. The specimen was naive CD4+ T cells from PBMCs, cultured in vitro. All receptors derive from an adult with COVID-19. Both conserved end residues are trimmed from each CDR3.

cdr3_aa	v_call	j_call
ASSQEPSFEQY	TRBV4-2	TRBJ2-7
ASSLAAGNGANVLT	TRBV7-8	TRBJ2-6
ASSPRPDRNEQY	TRBV9	TRBJ2-7
ASSKGDRHYEQY	TRBV4-1	TRBJ2-7
ASLSGGRVYEQY	TRBV6-4	TRBJ2-7
ASSEGGTGVMNTEAF	TRBV2	TRBJ1-1
ASSTSGAGGQETQY	TRBV6-2/TRBV6-3	TRBJ2-5
ASSQEGVSGYEQY	TRBV4-1	TRBJ2-7
AWNPRGTVLSYEQY	TRBV30	TRBJ2-7
ASSLGQTSGWSYNEQF	TRBV7-9	TRBJ2-1
ASSFDSLYNSPLH	TRBV5-5	TRBJ1-6
ASSLLGRDIGELF	TRBV7-2	TRBJ2-2
SARGNTEAF	TRBV20-1	TRBJ1-1
ASSNPRTSGRAGTQY	TRBV21-1	TRBJ2-5
AITGTGYSNQPQH	TRBV10-3	TRBJ1-5
ASSSSGGYNEQF	TRBV7-3	TRBJ2-1
ASPNPRDRGEKLF	TRBV23-1	TRBJ1-4
ASKAGGSYEQY	TRBV3-1/TRBV3-2	TRBJ2-7
ASSGQGSYEQY	TRBV9	TRBJ2-7
SVEMVGRTSSYNEQF	TRBV29-1	TRBJ2-1
ATRQGAGELF	TRBV24-1	TRBJ2-2
ASSAYYEQY	TRBV2	TRBJ2-7
ASSLVSGFSTDTQY	TRBV5-1	TRBJ2-3
ASSLRWGHTEAF	TRBV7-2	TRBJ1-1
ASQQGGYGTEAF	TRBV18	TRBJ1-1
ASSLVLQSYEQY	TRBV28	TRBJ2-7
ASGTSGTYEQY	TRBV7-9	TRBJ2-7
ASSQEGQGLSYEQY	TRBV4-1	TRBJ2-7
ASSYDTSSYEQY	TRBV6-2/TRBV6-3	TRBJ2-7
AISNVESYEQY	TRBV10-3	TRBJ2-7
ASSLAGPRLSNQPQH	TRBV27	TRBJ1-5
ASSADRETSYEQY	TRBV5-1	TRBJ2-7
ASSSSLAGAIYEQY	TRBV5-1	TRBJ2-7
ASSFSGGPKLF	TRBV28	TRBJ1-4
ASSQQTGTVYEQY	TRBV4-2	TRBJ2-7
AWSARGTEAF	TRBV30	TRBJ1-1
ASSQDGNSPLH	TRBV3-1/TRBV3-2	TRBJ1-6
ASNHEREGVPDTQY	TRBV2	TRBJ2-3
ATSGPGSQETQY	TRBV24-1	TRBJ2-5
ASSFRHTNTEAF	TRBV6-5	TRBJ1-1
ASSLAPDRVVDGYT	TRBV5-1	TRBJ1-2
ASSVRFATNEKLF	TRBV19	TRBJ1-4
ASSPPQETQY	TRBV18	TRBJ2-5
ASSLRGGIYEQY	TRBV28	TRBJ2-7
ATSRLSGGLGEQY	TRBV15	TRBJ2-7
ATRENTGELF	TRBV24-1	TRBJ2-2
ASSLRPIPNTGELF	TRBV7-6	TRBJ2-2
ASSRTPGAGYT	TRBV3-1/TRBV3-2	TRBJ1-2
ASSPLSGIQETQY	TRBV5-1	TRBJ2-5